This TCR beta chain was sequenced in a study of human T cells and chemical hapten exposure. Each CDR3 protein gets one entry after TCRdb re-called the RACE reads with MiXCR. The sample includes under 300,000 distinct CDR3 sequences, around 7% of them seen just once. Trimming removed 5 bases from V and 4 bases from J; junction bases left unmatched: 12. CDR1 is SEHNR and CDR2 is FQNEAQ in the germline V gene (reference sequence). This CDR3 is 16 amino acids long. Overall study results and limits: Versus controls, expanded TCRs had significantly more large CDR3 similarity clusters. In the PT1 data, expanded TCR counts showed a positive correlation with patch test score.

This clonotype was observed a few times. Its antigen remains unknown. Time point indicated: pre-sensitization, week 0. Treatment noted: therapeutic diphenylcyclopropenone sensitization with weekly scalp DPC. Specimen: whole blood, collected in connection with sensitization to the hapten diphenylcyclopropenone (DPC). The TCR comes from a man between 18 and 29 years old with alopecia areata. Some clones in this sample may be carry-over from other donors' samples. This rearrangement joins TRBV7-9 to TRBJ2-7, with 9 bases aligning to TRBD1. DNA for the CDR3: TGTGCCAGCAGCCTAAGGACAGGGGAGCTTGCGTACGAGCAGTACTTC. Translating gives CASSLRTGELAYEQYF.